The clone carrying this TCR beta chain has a single count. These data originate in a study of T cells in tuberculosis. Described time point: new active TB diagnosis, blood taken before or within 7 days of starting treatment. The J segment lost 8 bases and the V segment lost 8 bases, leaving 5 bases of the junction unmatched. Germline V gene lookup returns CDR1 MDHEN and CDR2 SYDVKM. This CDR3 spans 11 amino acids. Only in-frame clones appear in the TCRdb table, and some are missing; sequencing was by immunoSEQ multiplex PCR. Seen here are tens of thousands of clones, over 90% observed once, and the top ten hold approximately 1.5%.

This TCR came from an adult with tuberculosis. Source: PBMCs, taken at tuberculosis diagnosis. The V call is TRBV28, the J call TRBJ2-5; 7 bases match TRBD2. CDR3 region: CASGDYNTQYF. The CDR3 DNA reads as TGTGCCAGCGGGGACTATAATACCCAGTACTTC.